One sample yielded the 29 T cell receptor beta chains listed below, sequenced in a study of T cell changes during pregnancy in multiple sclerosis. Method: immunoSEQ multiplex PCR; TCRdb's copy keeps in-frame clones and lacks some. There are tens of thousands of clones in the sample; around 92% occur only once, and approximately 2.8% lies in the top ten. Sequencing was performed on CD8+ T cells from peripheral blood mononuclear cells, taken in the third trimester of pregnancy. These receptors were taken from a female donor in good health, enrolled as a control in a pregnancy study.

V gene TRBV27 combines with J gene TRBJ1-5, with a weak D call TRBD1 (5 bases). CDR1 and CDR2 (germline): MNHEY, SMNVEV (reference sequence). The CDR3 has 13 amino acids. Trimming removed 3 bases from V and 4 bases from J, with 7 bases in between. CDR3 loop: CASSLTANQPQHF. CDR3 DNA: TGTGCCAGCAGTTTGACAGCTAATCAGCCCCAGCATTTT.

The chain is built from TRBV5-6 and TRBJ2-2; TRBD2 agrees at 7 bases. V trimming: 2 bases; J trimming: 4 bases; junction bases outside the gene matches: 8. This CDR3 is 16 amino acids long. CDR1 is SGHDT, CDR2 YYEEEE, per germline. Here the CDR3 DNA reads TGTGCCAGCAGCTTTAGTCGGGGGGACGGCACCGGGGAGCTGTTTTTT. Translated, it gives CASSFSRGDGTGELFF.

The chain combines TRBV13 with TRBJ1-4, with 11 bases lining up with TRBD1. The CDR3 has 15 residues. Unmatched junction bases numbered 5, after V lost 4 bases and J lost 7 bases. Germline CDR1 reads PRHDT; CDR2 reads FYEKMQ (reference sequence). In DNA form, the CDR3 reads TGTGCCAGCAGCTCCTCGGGGACAGGGGGTGAAAAACTGTTTTTT. Its translation is CASSSSGTGGEKLFF.

The rearrangement joins TRBV10-3 to TRBJ1-2; D remains unclear. Germline-derived CDR1 and CDR2 are ENHRY and SYGVKD. This CDR3 spans 16 amino acids. V lost 0 bases, J lost 2 bases, and 13 bases lay in between. CDR3 sequence (DNA): TGTGCCATCAGTGAGTCAAGTGGTCGTCTAAACTATGGCTACACCTTC. Protein sequence: CAISESSGRLNYGYTF.

J is TRBJ2-2 and V is TRBV19; no reliable D call. The V end lost 1 base, the J end lost 4 bases, and 10 bases lay between the germline ends. The germline V gene encodes CDR1 LNHDA and CDR2 SQIVND (reference sequence). The CDR3 is made up of 15 amino acids. The CDR3 region has the DNA TGTGCCAGTAGTATAGCTAACGCAGGCACCGGGGAGCTGTTTTTT. It codes for CASSIANAGTGELFF. The variable domain in full, completed from reference TRBV19 and TRBJ2-2, reads DGGITQSPKYLFRKEGQNVTLSCEQNLNHDAMYWYRQDPGQGLRLIYYSQIVNDFQKGDIAEGYSVSREKKESFPLTVTSAQKNPTAFYLCASSIANAGTGELFFGEGSRLTVL.

The chain joins TRBV4-2 to TRBJ2-2; 9 bases line up with TRBD1. CDR3 length: 16 amino acids. V trimming: 6 bases; J trimming: 4 bases; junction bases outside the gene matches: 9. Germline values: CDR1 LGHNA, CDR2 YNFKEQ. The CDR3 DNA reads TGTGCCAGCAGTCTTACAGGGGGCATGACCACCGGGGAGCTGTTTTTT. Its translation: CASSLTGGMTTGELFF.

V and J are TRBV27 and TRBJ2-7; 7 positions agree with TRBD1. Germline CDR1 reads MNHEY; CDR2 reads SMNVEV (reference sequence). The CDR3 runs to 13 residues. With V trimmed by 5 bases and J by 4 bases, 5 bases remained unmatched. CDR3 in DNA: TGTGCCAGCAGTGGGCAGGGGGTGTACGAGCAGTACTTC. Amino acids: CASSGQGVYEQYF.

This clone is a singleton in its sample. Relative to the germline gene, one junction end is altered; a read error may explain this. The J gene is TRBJ1-5, the V gene TRBV19; possible D gene TRBD1, 6 bases. The CDR3 totals 16 residues. In germline, CDR1 is LNHDA, CDR2 SQIVND (reference sequence). The CDR3 region has the DNA TGTGCCAGTAGTGTAGACAGGTTAATAGGCAATCAGCCCCAGCATTTT. Translation gives CASSVDRLIGNQPQHF.

The CDR3 spells CASSRPGTGGGYTF. Written as DNA, the CDR3 is TGTGCCAGCAGTAGACCCGGGACAGGGGGAGGCTACACCTTC. The chain has TRBV6-6 and TRBJ1-2; 11 bases are shared with TRBD1. The CDR3 sequence is 14 residues long. Trimming took 5 bases from V and 8 from J; bases not matched to a gene: 7. CDR1 MNHNY and CDR2 SVGAGI come from the germline V gene (reference sequence).

V and J are TRBV14 and TRBJ2-7, with D possibly TRBD1 on 5 matching bases. CDR1 SGHDN and CDR2 FVKESK come from the germline V gene. This CDR3 has 13 amino acids. Deletions cut 0 bases from V and 7 bases from J, with 10 bases between. The CDR3 here is CASSQDWGTEQYF. The CDR3 DNA reads as TGTGCCAGCAGCCAAGATTGGGGCACGGAGCAGTACTTC.

The V and J genes are TRBV4-3 and TRBJ1-1, with a tentative D call TRBD1 (6 bases). Trimming pared 0 bases from V and 5 bases from J, leaving 13 bases between. The CDR3 runs 15 residues. Germline V gene sequence: CDR1 LGHNA, CDR2 YSLEER. CDR3 nucleotide sequence: TGCGCCAGCAGCCAAGAAACCGTAGGGGGTACTGAAGCTTTCTTT. Encoded protein: CASSQETVGGTEAFF.

This chain connects TRBV6-1 to TRBJ1-3; D possibly corresponds to TRBD1 (6 bases). The CDR3 spans 19 residues. The V and J ends lost 3 bases and 4 bases respectively, with 25 bases between them. Germline CDR1 and CDR2: MNHNS and SASEGT. CDR3 amino acids: CASSEGTLYRVYAGNTIYF. Written as DNA, the CDR3 is TGTGCCAGCAGTGAGGGGACCTTATACAGGGTTTACGCCGGAAACACCATATATTTT.

This chain joins TRBV19 and TRBJ1-5; 7 bases are shared with TRBD1. V shed 5 bases, J shed 4 bases, and the junction held 8 bases outside the gene matches. CDR1 and CDR2 (germline): LNHDA, SQIVND (reference sequence). This CDR3 spans 15 amino acids. DNA for the CDR3: TGTGCCAGTAGTGATCCGGGACAGATAAATCAGCCCCAGCATTTT. It encodes CASSDPGQINQPQHF.

This clone was recorded only once. V usage is TRBV2 and J usage is TRBJ2-5; 8 nucleotides match TRBD2. CDR1 and CDR2 (germline): SNHLY, FYNNEI. V lost 7 bases and J lost 1; bases outside the gene matches: 8. This CDR3 region has 15 residues. CDR3 sequence reads: CASTKRAGGQETQYF. The CDR3 region has the DNA TGTGCCAGCACCAAAAGGGCGGGGGGCCAAGAGACCCAGTACTTC.

This clone occurred once. The chain combines TRBV11-2 with TRBJ2-1; the match to TRBD2 covers 10 bases. Unmatched junction bases numbered 7, after V lost 1 base and J lost 10 bases. The germline V gene has CDR1 SGHAT and CDR2 FQNNGV. The CDR3 runs to 15 residues. The CDR3 reads CASSLAGLADHEQFF. CDR3 nucleotide sequence: TGTGCCAGCAGCTTAGCAGGACTAGCGGATCACGAGCAGTTCTTC.

This sequence joins TRBV11-1 and TRBJ1-2, with TRBD1 identical over 7 bases. The CDR3 consists of 15 residues. V shed 5 bases and J 4 bases; nucleotides not matched to a gene: 10. CDR1 SGHAT and CDR2 FQDESV come from the germline V gene (reference sequence). The CDR3 sequence is CASSAGTVESYGYTF. The CDR3 bases are TGTGCCAGCAGCGCCGGGACAGTAGAGTCCTATGGCTACACCTTC.

V gene TRBV27 combines with J gene TRBJ1-3; D is undetermined. CDR3 length: 14 residues. V was trimmed by 3 bases and J by 4 bases, leaving 10 bases between them. The V gene's germline CDR1 is MNHEY and CDR2 SMNVEV (reference sequence). The DNA of the CDR3 is TGTGCCAGCAGTTTGACCCCCGGGGGAAACACCATATATTTT. This sequence encodes CASSLTPGGNTIYF.

The V and J genes are TRBV7-8 and TRBJ2-7, with 10 positions matching TRBD1. J gave up 5 bases and V 4 bases, and 5 bases lay outside the gene matches. Looked up from germline, CDR1 is SGHVS and CDR2 is FQNEAQ. The CDR3 sequence is 14 residues long. The CDR3 here is CASSSRQGADEQYF. As DNA, the CDR3 is TGTGCCAGCAGCTCCAGACAGGGGGCTGACGAGCAGTACTTC.

This chain links TRBV6-5 with TRBJ1-4; perhaps TRBD1 as D (5 bases). The CDR3 covers 15 residues. V lost 6 bases, J lost 8 bases, and 19 bases lay in between. From germline, CDR1 is MNHEY and CDR2 SVGAGI. The CDR3 spells CASRPYPGLGEKLFF. Written as DNA, the CDR3 is TGTGCCAGCAGACCTTACCCGGGACTGGGGGAAAAACTGTTTTTT.

The chain uses TRBV30 and TRBJ2-7; TRBD1 aligns across 8 bases. V lost 1 base, J lost 1 base, and 3 bases stayed unmatched. There are 14 residues in the CDR3. Germline-derived CDR1 and CDR2 are GTSNPN and SVGIG (reference sequence). The CDR3 DNA sequence: TGTGCCTGGAGTGGCAGGGGGCAATCCTACGAGCAGTACTTC. Amino acid sequence: CAWSGRGQSYEQYF.

This sequence joins TRBV10-3 and TRBJ2-7, with 7 bases lining up with TRBD2. Unmatched junction bases numbered 5, after V lost 0 bases and J lost 0 bases. The CDR3 contains 16 residues. Per germline, CDR1 ENHRY and CDR2 SYGVKD. The CDR3 is CAISESDSGFSYEQYF. CDR3 coding DNA: TGTGCCATCAGTGAGTCGGATAGCGGGTTCTCCTACGAGCAGTACTTC.

The chain links TRBV19 to TRBJ1-1, with D perhaps TRBD1 (5 bases). V was trimmed by 3 bases and J by 1 base, leaving 12 bases between them. The CDR3 is 15 amino acids. Per germline, CDR1 LNHDA and CDR2 SQIVND (reference sequence). DNA for the CDR3: TGTGCCAGTAGTATCTTTCTCGGGGGGAACACTGAAGCTTTCTTT. Translation: CASSIFLGGNTEAFF. Looking up the rest from reference TRBV19 and TRBJ1-1 gives the full variable domain: DGGITQSPKYLFRKEGQNVTLSCEQNLNHDAMYWYRQDPGQGLRLIYYSQIVNDFQKGDIAEGYSVSREKKESFPLTVTSAQKNPTAFYLCASSIFLGGNTEAFFGQGTRLTVV.

The chain is built from TRBV27 and TRBJ1-1, with D perhaps matching TRBD1 (6 bases). V lost 4 bases and J lost 3, with 9 bases in between. CDR3 length equals 13 residues. The germline V gene has CDR1 MNHEY and CDR2 SMNVEV (reference sequence). The CDR3 sequence: CASSWGRDTEAFF. The CDR3 DNA is TGTGCCAGCAGTTGGGGGCGCGACACTGAAGCTTTCTTT.

The gene calls are TRBV27 and TRBJ2-1; TRBD2 is a possible D gene (6 bases). CDR1 and CDR2 from the germline V gene are MNHEY and SMNVEV (reference sequence). Between the trimmed V and J ends, which lost 2 bases and 2 bases, there was a span of 7 bases. This CDR3 has 14 amino acids. CDR3 in DNA: TGTGCCAGCAGTTTAGCGGGGCCCTACAATGAGCAGTTCTTC. Translation gives CASSLAGPYNEQFF.

The V call is TRBV29-1, the J call TRBJ2-5; a weak D match, TRBD2 (6 bases). V was trimmed by 0 bases and J by 2 bases, leaving 16 bases between them. Germline CDR1 reads SQVTM; CDR2 reads ANQGSEA. This CDR3 region has 16 residues. The CDR3 here is CSVEENDLATQETQYF. In DNA, the CDR3 is TGCAGCGTTGAAGAGAACGATCTAGCGACGCAAGAGACCCAGTACTTC.

V usage is TRBV29-1 and J usage is TRBJ1-1; no clear D. This CDR3 is built from 15 residues. In germline, CDR1 is SQVTM, CDR2 ANQGSEA. The V end lost 6 bases, the J end lost 0 bases, and 17 bases lay between the germline ends. In DNA, the CDR3 is TGCAGCGTCGCCATCTCGATCCACATGAACACTGAAGCTTTCTTT. Translating it yields CSVAISIHMNTEAFF.

V gene TRBV10-1 combines with J gene TRBJ1-3, with D hard to call. Trimming took off 3 bases at V and 0 bases at J, with 15 bases between the two ends. Germline lookup yields CDR1 WNHNN and CDR2 SYGVQD (reference sequence). This CDR3 has 17 amino acids. In nucleotides, the CDR3 is TGCGCCAGCAGTGAAGGAGACGGTCCAGCCTCTGGAAACACCATATATTTT. Its protein product is CASSEGDGPASGNTIYF.

The chain recombines TRBV5-5 with TRBJ2-1; 7 bases align to TRBD1. Germline trimming cut 4 bases from V and 8 bases from J; bases unmatched to any gene: 9. Per germline, CDR1 SGHKS and CDR2 YYEKEE (reference sequence). The CDR3 extends over 14 amino acids. The CDR3 sequence is CASSRDSRTYEQFF. In DNA, the CDR3 is TGTGCCAGCAGCCGGGACAGCCGAACGTATGAGCAGTTCTTC. Full variable domain (outside the CDR3, taken from reference TRBV5-5 and TRBJ2-1): DAGVTQSPTHLIKTRGQQVTLRCSPISGHKSVSWYQQVLGQGPQFIFQYYEKEERGRGNFPDRFSARQFPNYSSELNVNALLLGDSALYLCASSRDSRTYEQFFGPGTRLTVL.

J is TRBJ2-7 and V is TRBV6-5; tentative D call: TRBD2 (6 bases). This CDR3 comprises 14 residues. The V end was cut by 2 bases, the J end by 2 bases, with 10 bases between. Germline CDR1 MNHEY, CDR2 SVGAGI. CDR3 protein: CASSYGRRAYEQYF. CDR3 bases: TGTGCCAGCAGTTACGGGAGGAGGGCCTACGAGCAGTACTTC.